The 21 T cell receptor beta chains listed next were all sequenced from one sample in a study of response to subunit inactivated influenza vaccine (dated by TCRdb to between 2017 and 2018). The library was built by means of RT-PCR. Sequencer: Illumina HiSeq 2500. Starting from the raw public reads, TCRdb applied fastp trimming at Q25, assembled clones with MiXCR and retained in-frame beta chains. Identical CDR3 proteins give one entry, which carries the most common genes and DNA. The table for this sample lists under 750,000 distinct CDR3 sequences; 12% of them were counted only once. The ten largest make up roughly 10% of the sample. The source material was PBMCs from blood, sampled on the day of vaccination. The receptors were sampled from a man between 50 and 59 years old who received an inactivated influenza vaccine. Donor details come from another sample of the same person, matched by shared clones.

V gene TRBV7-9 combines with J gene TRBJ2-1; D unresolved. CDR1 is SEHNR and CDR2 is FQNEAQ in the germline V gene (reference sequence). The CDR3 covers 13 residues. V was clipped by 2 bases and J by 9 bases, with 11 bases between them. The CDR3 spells CASSLRPWGEQFF. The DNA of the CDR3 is TGTGCCAGCAGCTTAAGGCCCTGGGGTGAGCAGTTCTTC.

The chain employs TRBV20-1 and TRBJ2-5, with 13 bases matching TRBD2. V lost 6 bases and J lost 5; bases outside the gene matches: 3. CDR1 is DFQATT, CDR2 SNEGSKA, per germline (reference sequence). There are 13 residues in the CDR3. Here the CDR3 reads CSAGLAGLETQYF. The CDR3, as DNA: TGCAGTGCGGGACTAGCGGGGTTGGAGACCCAGTACTTC.

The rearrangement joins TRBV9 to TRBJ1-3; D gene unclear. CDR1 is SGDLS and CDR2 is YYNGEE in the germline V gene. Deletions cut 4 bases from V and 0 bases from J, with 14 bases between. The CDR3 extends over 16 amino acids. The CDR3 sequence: CASSPQQLYSGNTIYF. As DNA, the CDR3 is TGTGCCAGCAGCCCACAACAGCTTTACTCTGGAAACACCATATATTTT.

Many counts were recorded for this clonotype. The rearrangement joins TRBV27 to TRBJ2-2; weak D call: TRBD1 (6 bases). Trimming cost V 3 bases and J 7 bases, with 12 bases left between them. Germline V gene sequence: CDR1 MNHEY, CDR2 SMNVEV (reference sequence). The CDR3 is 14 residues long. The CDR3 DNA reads TGTGCCAGCAGTTTTCTAACAGGGAGCGGGGAGCTGTTTTTT. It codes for CASSFLTGSGELFF.

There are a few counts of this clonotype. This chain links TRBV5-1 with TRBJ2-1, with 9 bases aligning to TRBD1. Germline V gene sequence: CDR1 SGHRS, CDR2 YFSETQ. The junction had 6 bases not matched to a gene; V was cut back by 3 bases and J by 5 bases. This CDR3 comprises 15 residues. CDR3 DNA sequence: TGCGCCAGCAGCTACCCTCGGACAGGGGACAATGAGCAGTTCTTC. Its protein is CASSYPRTGDNEQFF. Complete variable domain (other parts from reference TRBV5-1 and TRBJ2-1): KAGVTQTPRYLIKTRGQQVTLSCSPISGHRSVSWYQQTPGQGLQFLFEYFSETQRNKGNFPGRFSGRQFSNSRSEMNVSTLELGDSALYLCASSYPRTGDNEQFFGPGTRLTVL.

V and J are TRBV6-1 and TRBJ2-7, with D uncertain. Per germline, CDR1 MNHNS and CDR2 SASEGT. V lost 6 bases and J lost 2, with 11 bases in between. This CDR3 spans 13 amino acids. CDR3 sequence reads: CASSKSDTYEQYF. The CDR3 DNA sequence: TGTGCCAGCAGCAAGTCAGATACCTACGAGCAGTACTTC.

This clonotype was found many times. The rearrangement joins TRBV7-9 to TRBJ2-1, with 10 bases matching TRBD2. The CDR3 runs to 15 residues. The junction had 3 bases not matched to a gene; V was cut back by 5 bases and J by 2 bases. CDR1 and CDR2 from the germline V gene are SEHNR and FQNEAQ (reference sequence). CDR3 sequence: CASSSSGRAYNEQFF. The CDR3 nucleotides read TGTGCCAGCAGCAGCAGCGGGAGGGCCTACAATGAGCAGTTCTTC.

The CDR3 bases are TGTGCCAGCAGCCCAAACGTAGCGTACACCGGGGAGCTGTTTTTT. It translates to CASSPNVAYTGELFF. The chain has TRBV7-2 and TRBJ2-2; a possible D gene is TRBD2 (5 bases). Trimming pared 5 bases from V and 3 bases from J, leaving 13 bases between. Germline values: CDR1 SGHTA, CDR2 FQGNSA. CDR3 size: 15 residues. Full variable domain (remainder filled in from reference TRBV7-2 and TRBJ2-2): GAGVSQSPSNKVTEKGKDVELRCDPISGHTALYWYRQSLGQGLEFLIYFQGNSAPDKSGLPSDRFSAERTGGSVSTLTIQRTQQEDSAVYLCASSPNVAYTGELFFGEGSRLTVL.

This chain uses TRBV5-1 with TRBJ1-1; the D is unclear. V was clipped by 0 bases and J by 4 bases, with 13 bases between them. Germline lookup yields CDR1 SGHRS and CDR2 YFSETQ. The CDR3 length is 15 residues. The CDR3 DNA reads TGCGCCAGCAGCTTGGCCGAGGGTTTGGGCACTGAAGCTTTCTTT. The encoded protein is CASSLAEGLGTEAFF. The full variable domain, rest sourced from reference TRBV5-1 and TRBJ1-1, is KAGVTQTPRYLIKTRGQQVTLSCSPISGHRSVSWYQQTPGQGLQFLFEYFSETQRNKGNFPGRFSGRQFSNSRSEMNVSTLELGDSALYLCASSLAEGLGTEAFFGQGTRLTVV.

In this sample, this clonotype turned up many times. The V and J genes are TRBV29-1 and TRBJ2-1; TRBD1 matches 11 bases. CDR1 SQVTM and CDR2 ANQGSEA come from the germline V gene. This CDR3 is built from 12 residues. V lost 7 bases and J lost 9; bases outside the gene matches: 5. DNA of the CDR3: TGCAGCGCCGGACAGGGGGCTGGTGAGCAGTTCTTC. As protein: CSAGQGAGEQFF.

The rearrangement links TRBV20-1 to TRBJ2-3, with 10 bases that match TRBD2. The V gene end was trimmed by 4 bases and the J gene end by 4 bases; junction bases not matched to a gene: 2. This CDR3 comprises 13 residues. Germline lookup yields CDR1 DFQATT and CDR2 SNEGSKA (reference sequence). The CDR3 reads CSAMLAGADTQYF. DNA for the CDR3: TGCAGTGCTATGCTAGCGGGGGCAGATACGCAGTATTTT.

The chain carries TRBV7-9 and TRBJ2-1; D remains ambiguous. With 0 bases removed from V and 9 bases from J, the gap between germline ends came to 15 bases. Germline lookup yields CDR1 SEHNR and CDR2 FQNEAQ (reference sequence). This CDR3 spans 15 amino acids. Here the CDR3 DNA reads TGTGCCAGCAGCTTAGCGGGGTTTGGGTCCGGTGAGCAGTTCTTC. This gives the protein CASSLAGFGSGEQFF.

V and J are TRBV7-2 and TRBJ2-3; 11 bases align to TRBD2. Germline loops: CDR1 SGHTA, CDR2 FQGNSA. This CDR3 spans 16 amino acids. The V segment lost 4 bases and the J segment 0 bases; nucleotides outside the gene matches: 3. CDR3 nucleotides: TGTGCCAGCAGCTATGGGACTAGCGGTAGCACAGATACGCAGTATTTT. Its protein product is CASSYGTSGSTDTQYF.

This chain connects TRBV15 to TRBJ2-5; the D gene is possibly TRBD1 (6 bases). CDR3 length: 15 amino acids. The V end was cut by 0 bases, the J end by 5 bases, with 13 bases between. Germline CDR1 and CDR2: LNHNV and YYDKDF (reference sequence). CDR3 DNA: TGTGCCACCAGCAGAGATTTGGACAGCAGGGAGACCCAGTACTTC. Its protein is CATSRDLDSRETQYF. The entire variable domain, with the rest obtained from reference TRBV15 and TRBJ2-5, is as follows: DAMVIQNPRYQVTQFGKPVTLSCSQTLNHNVMYWYQQKSSQAPKLLFHYYDKDFNNEADTPDNFQSRRPNTSFCFLDIRSPGLGDTAMYLCATSRDLDSRETQYFGPGTRLLVL.

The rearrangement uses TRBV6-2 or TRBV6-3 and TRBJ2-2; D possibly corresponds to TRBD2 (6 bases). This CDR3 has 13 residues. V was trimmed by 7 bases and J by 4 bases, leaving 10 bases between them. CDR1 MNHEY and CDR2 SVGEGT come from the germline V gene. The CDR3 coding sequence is TGTGCCAGCAACCGGGACTCCACCGGGGAGCTGTTTTTT. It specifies CASNRDSTGELFF.

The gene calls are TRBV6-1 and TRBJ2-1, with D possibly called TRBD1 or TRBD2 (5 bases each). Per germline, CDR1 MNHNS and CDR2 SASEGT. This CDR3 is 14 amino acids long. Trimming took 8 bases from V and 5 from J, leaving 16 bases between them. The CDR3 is CASGSGTRDNEQFF. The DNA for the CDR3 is TGTGCCAGCGGGTCAGGGACGAGGGACAATGAGCAGTTCTTC.

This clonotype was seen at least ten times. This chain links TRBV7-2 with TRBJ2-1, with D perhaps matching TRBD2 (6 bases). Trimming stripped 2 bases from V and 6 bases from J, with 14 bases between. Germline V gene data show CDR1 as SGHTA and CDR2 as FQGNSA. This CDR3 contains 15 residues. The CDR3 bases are TGTGCCAGCAGCTTACTAGCGTACTACCGCAATGAGCAGTTCTTC. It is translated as CASSLLAYYRNEQFF.

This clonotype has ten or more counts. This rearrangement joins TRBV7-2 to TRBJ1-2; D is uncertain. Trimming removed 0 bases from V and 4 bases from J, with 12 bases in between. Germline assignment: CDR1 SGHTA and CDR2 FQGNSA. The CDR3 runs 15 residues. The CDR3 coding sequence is TGTGCCAGCAGCTTAGCGTCGGGAGACCTCTATGGCTACACCTTC. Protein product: CASSLASGDLYGYTF.

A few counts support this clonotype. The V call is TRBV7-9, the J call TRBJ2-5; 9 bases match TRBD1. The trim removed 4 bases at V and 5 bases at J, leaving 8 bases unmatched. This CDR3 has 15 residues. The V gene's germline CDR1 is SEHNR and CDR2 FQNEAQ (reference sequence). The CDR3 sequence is CASSSGTGWKETQYF. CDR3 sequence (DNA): TGTGCCAGCAGCTCTGGGACAGGGTGGAAGGAGACCCAGTACTTC.

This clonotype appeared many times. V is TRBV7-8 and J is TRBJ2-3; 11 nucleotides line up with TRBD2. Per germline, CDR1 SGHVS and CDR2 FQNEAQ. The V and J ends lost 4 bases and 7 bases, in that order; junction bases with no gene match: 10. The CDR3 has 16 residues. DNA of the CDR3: TGTGCCAGCAGCTACCTAGCGGGGGGCGGGAGGTATACGCAGTATTTT. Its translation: CASSYLAGGGRYTQYF. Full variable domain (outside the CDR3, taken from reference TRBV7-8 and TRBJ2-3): GAGVSQSPRYKVAKRGQDVALRCDPISGHVSLFWYQQALGQGPEFLTYFQNEAQLDKSGLPSDRFFAERPEGSVSTLKIQRTQQEDSAVYLCASSYLAGGGRYTQYFGPGTRLTVL.

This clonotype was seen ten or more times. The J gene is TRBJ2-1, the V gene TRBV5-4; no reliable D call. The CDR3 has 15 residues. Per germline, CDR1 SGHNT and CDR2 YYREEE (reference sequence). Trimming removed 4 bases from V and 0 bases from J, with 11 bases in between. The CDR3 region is CASSTDGSSYNEQFF. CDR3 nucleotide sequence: TGTGCCAGCAGCACGGACGGTAGCTCCTACAATGAGCAGTTCTTC.